The 20 T cell receptor beta chains below all came from one sample that was sequenced in a study of T cell changes during pregnancy in multiple sclerosis. Sequencing was performed with immunoSEQ multiplex PCR; in TCRdb, only in-frame clones are kept and a portion is missing. The data hold around 55,000 clones, with 85% to 95% observed a single time. Sequenced here: CD8+ T cells from peripheral blood mononuclear cells, sampled in the second trimester of pregnancy. The source of these receptors is a female donor with multiple sclerosis, enrolled in a pregnancy study.

The CDR3 sequence is CASSPGTGEEQYF. In DNA, the CDR3 is TGTGCCAGTAGTCCCGGGACAGGGGAGGAGCAGTACTTC. The chain employs TRBV19 and TRBJ2-7; 10 bases fit TRBD1. This CDR3 region has 13 residues. V lost 5 bases, J lost 7 bases, and 5 bases stayed unmatched. CDR1 is LNHDA, CDR2 SQIVND, per germline (reference sequence).

V is TRBV7-6 and J is TRBJ2-7, with D unclear. The CDR3 is made up of 13 amino acids. V was shortened by 2 bases and J by 4 bases, with 9 bases between the two germline ends. Per the germline V gene, CDR1 is SGHVS and CDR2 is FNYEAQ. CDR3 in amino acids: CASSLSPLYEQYF. CDR3 DNA: TGTGCCAGCAGCTTAAGCCCGCTTTACGAGCAGTACTTC.

This chain connects TRBV30 to TRBJ2-7; 10 nucleotides line up with TRBD2. Germline CDR1 GTSNPN, CDR2 SVGIG (reference sequence). This CDR3 spans 14 amino acids. Germline trimming cut 1 base from V and 2 bases from J; bases unmatched to any gene: 2. For the CDR3, the DNA is TGTGCCTGGAGTGGAACTAGCGGGGCCTACGAGCAGTACTTC. Its protein product is CAWSGTSGAYEQYF.

The genes are TRBV19 and TRBJ1-1, with D possibly being TRBD1 (6 bases). Germline V gene lookup returns CDR1 LNHDA and CDR2 SQIVND (reference sequence). V lost 7 bases to trimming and J lost 3 bases, with 15 bases between them. The CDR3 is made up of 14 amino acids. In nucleotides, the CDR3 is TGTGCCAGTACCCCGATGACAGGTCACACTGAAGCTTTCTTT. Translated: CASTPMTGHTEAFF.

The CDR3 is CASSPSTSGGADTQYF. The DNA of the CDR3 is TGTGCCAGCAGTCCGTCGACTAGCGGGGGGGCAGATACGCAGTATTTT. V and J are TRBV27 and TRBJ2-3; 14 bases line up with TRBD2. CDR3 length: 16 amino acids. With V trimmed by 5 bases and J by 4 bases, 5 bases remained unmatched. Per germline, CDR1 MNHEY and CDR2 SMNVEV (reference sequence).

V and J are TRBV7-6 and TRBJ1-1; D gene uncertain. This CDR3 comprises 15 residues. V was trimmed by 5 bases and J by 1 base, leaving 14 bases between them. Germline CDR1 reads SGHVS; CDR2 reads FNYEAQ. CDR3 sequence (DNA): TGTGCCAGCAGCCTAGGGTGGCAGGAGAACACTGAAGCTTTCTTT. Protein product: CASSLGWQENTEAFF.

This chain joins TRBV10-2 and TRBJ2-3; TRBD2 agrees at 7 bases. The V gene's germline CDR1 is WSHSY and CDR2 SAAADI. V lost 7 bases to trimming and J lost 4 bases; unmatched junction nucleotides: 5. The CDR3 consists of 13 residues. This chain's CDR3 is CASTGGWSDTQYF. In DNA form, the CDR3 reads TGCGCCAGCACGGGGGGTTGGTCAGATACGCAGTATTTT.

This rearrangement joins TRBV10-3 to TRBJ1-1; D gene ambiguous. Trimming left V 8 bases short and J 0 bases short, with 10 bases between. This CDR3 is 13 amino acids long. The germline V gene encodes CDR1 ENHRY and CDR2 SYGVKD. The CDR3 reads CAIAERLNTEAFF. The CDR3 nucleotides are TGTGCCATCGCGGAAAGGTTGAACACTGAAGCTTTCTTT.

The chain recombines TRBV2 with TRBJ2-3; TRBD2 matches at 14 bases. Germline V gene data show CDR1 as SNHLY and CDR2 as FYNNEI. Germline trimming cut 4 bases from V and 2 bases from J; bases unmatched to any gene: 8. The CDR3 extends over 18 amino acids. The CDR3 nucleotides read TGTGCCAGCAGTGTCTTGGGGACTAGCGGGGGTAACACAGATACGCAGTATTTT. Translation: CASSVLGTSGGNTDTQYF.

This chain joins TRBV27 and TRBJ2-1, with 10 bases fitting TRBD2. CDR1 and CDR2 (germline): MNHEY, SMNVEV (reference sequence). The V and J ends lost 5 bases and 2 bases, in that order; junction bases with no gene match: 6. This CDR3 spans 16 amino acids. The CDR3 here is CASSAGLAAPYNEQFF. DNA for the CDR3: TGTGCCAGCAGTGCCGGACTAGCGGCCCCCTACAATGAGCAGTTCTTC.

The V call is TRBV9, the J call TRBJ2-3; D is perhaps TRBD2 (6 bases). CDR1 and CDR2 (germline): SGDLS, YYNGEE. CDR3 length: 12 amino acids. Trimming shortened V by 2 bases and J by 9 bases, and 10 bases separated the two germline ends. The CDR3 reads CASSVPRGTQYF. The CDR3 bases are TGTGCCAGCAGCGTCCCCCGGGGGACGCAGTATTTT.

This chain connects TRBV7-9 to TRBJ2-2; D might be TRBD1 (5 bases). This CDR3 is built from 14 residues. Trimming left V 2 bases short and J 3 bases short, with 7 bases between. Germline CDR1 reads SEHNR; CDR2 reads FQNEAQ (reference sequence). DNA for the CDR3: TGTGCCAGCAGCTTAAAGGGGTACACCGGGGAGCTGTTTTTT. Translated: CASSLKGYTGELFF.

This chain connects TRBV27 to TRBJ2-1; D perhaps matches TRBD2 (5 bases). With 6 bases removed from V and 4 bases from J, the gap between germline ends came to 10 bases. The V gene's germline CDR1 is MNHEY and CDR2 SMNVEV (reference sequence). The CDR3 is 13 amino acids. In DNA form, the CDR3 reads TGTGCCAGCAGGCCTGGACTTTACAATGAGCAGTTCTTC. Translated, it gives CASRPGLYNEQFF.

The V and J genes are TRBV6-5 and TRBJ1-4, with TRBD1 matching over 9 bases. V shed 2 bases and J 11 bases; nucleotides not matched to a gene: 12. CDR1 MNHEY and CDR2 SVGAGI come from the germline V gene. This CDR3 contains 16 residues. CDR3 nucleotide sequence: TGTGCCAGCAGTTACGTTCCCTGGGACAGGGACGACAAACTGTTTTTT. Translated: CASSYVPWDRDDKLFF.

The chain has TRBV7-8 and TRBJ2-2; TRBD2 matches at 9 bases. CDR1 SGHVS and CDR2 FQNEAQ come from the germline V gene. Losses at the gene ends were 1 base for V and 3 bases for J; bases not matched to a gene: 3. The CDR3 length is 16 residues. Here the CDR3 reads CASSLGGGAYTGELFF. The CDR3 DNA sequence: TGTGCCAGCAGCTTAGGCGGGGGGGCGTACACCGGGGAGCTGTTTTTT.

The V call is TRBV28, the J call TRBJ2-1, with D hard to call. Trimming left V 2 bases short and J 0 bases short, with 8 bases between. The CDR3 contains 15 residues. In germline, CDR1 is MDHEN, CDR2 SYDVKM. The CDR3 protein is CASSLAVDSYNEQFF. The CDR3 DNA reads TGTGCCAGCAGTTTAGCGGTGGACTCCTACAATGAGCAGTTCTTC.

CDR3 coding DNA: TGTGCCAGCAGTTGGGACTACCTGAGCTCCTACGAGCAGTACTTC. Translating gives CASSWDYLSSYEQYF. V and J are TRBV27 and TRBJ2-7; 7 bases match TRBD2. J lost 0 bases, V lost 4 bases, and 6 bases had no gene match. Germline V lookup: CDR1 MNHEY, CDR2 SMNVEV (reference sequence). CDR3 length: 15 residues.

V is TRBV7-9 and J is TRBJ2-2, with 9 nucleotides matching TRBD1. This CDR3 is 16 amino acids long. CDR1 and CDR2 from the germline V gene are SEHNR and FQNEAQ (reference sequence). Unmatched junction bases numbered 12, after V lost 6 bases and J lost 7 bases. The CDR3 nucleotides read TGTGCCAGCAGACGGACAGGGGATGGGCTTGGCGGGGAGCTGTTTTTT. Protein product: CASRRTGDGLGGELFF.

This clone was seen a handful of times. The chain employs TRBV27 and TRBJ1-1, with D possibly being TRBD1 (5 bases). The CDR3 is made up of 14 amino acids. Trimming stripped 6 bases from V and 2 bases from J, with 13 bases between. CDR1 is MNHEY, CDR2 SMNVEV, per germline (reference sequence). The CDR3 region has the DNA TGTGCCAGCAGACCGGGACTCACAAACACTGAAGCTTTCTTT. Its translation is CASRPGLTNTEAFF.

The J gene is TRBJ2-3, the V gene TRBV7-2; 9 positions match TRBD2. CDR1 and CDR2 from the germline V gene are SGHTA and FQGNSA. The CDR3 has 17 residues. V shed 8 bases and J 2 bases; nucleotides not matched to a gene: 14. The CDR3 DNA reads as TGTGCCAGCCATGGGGGGAGCGGGGGGTACCACACAGATACGCAGTATTTT. It translates to CASHGGSGGYHTDTQYF.